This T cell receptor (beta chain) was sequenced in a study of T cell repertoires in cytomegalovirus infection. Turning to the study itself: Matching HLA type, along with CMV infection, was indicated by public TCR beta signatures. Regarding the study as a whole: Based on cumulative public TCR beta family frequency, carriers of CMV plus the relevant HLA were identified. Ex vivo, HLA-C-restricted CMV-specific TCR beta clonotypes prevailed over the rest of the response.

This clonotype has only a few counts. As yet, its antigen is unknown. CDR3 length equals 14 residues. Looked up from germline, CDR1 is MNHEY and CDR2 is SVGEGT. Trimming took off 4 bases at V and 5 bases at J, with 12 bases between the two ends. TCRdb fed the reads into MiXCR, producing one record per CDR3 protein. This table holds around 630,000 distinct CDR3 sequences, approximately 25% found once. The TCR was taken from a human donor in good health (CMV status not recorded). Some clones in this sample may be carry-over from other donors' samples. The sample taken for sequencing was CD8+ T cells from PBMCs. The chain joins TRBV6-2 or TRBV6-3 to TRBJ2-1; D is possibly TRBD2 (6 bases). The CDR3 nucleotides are TGTGCCAGCAGTTCCCCCGGGGGTGACAATGAGCAGTTCTTC. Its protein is CASSSPGGDNEQFF.